One sample yielded the 15 T cell receptor beta chains listed below, sequenced in a study of beta chain features in type 1 diabetes. Every isolated RNA sample was fully reverse transcribed, so sequencing captured expressed TCRB transcripts. The method was immunoSEQ multiplex PCR; TCRdb's version includes in-frame clones alone and lacks a portion of them. The sample has almost 350,000 clones, less than 10% seen once. The sequenced sample was central memory CD4+ T cells from blood. The receptor source for this set is a woman younger than 30 in good health.

The CDR3 bases are TGTGCCAGCAGCGGGCGACTAGCGGGAAACACAGATACGCAGTATTTT. Its protein is CASSGRLAGNTDTQYF. The rearrangement joins TRBV5-4 to TRBJ2-3; 11 nucleotides line up with TRBD2. The V and J ends lost 4 bases and 2 bases, in that order; junction bases with no gene match: 6. The CDR3 length is 16 residues. Germline V lookup: CDR1 SGHNT, CDR2 YYREEE (reference sequence).

This clone was found a few times. This chain links TRBV10-3 with TRBJ2-7, with TRBD2 matching 14 bases. In germline, CDR1 is ENHRY, CDR2 SYGVKD. The J segment lost 6 bases and the V segment lost 3 bases, leaving 7 bases of the junction unmatched. The CDR3 spans 16 residues. The CDR3 DNA reads as TGTGCCATCAGTGATCCCGGACTAGCGGGAGGCAGCGAGCAGTACTTC. Its translation: CAISDPGLAGGSEQYF.

This clone has a handful of counts. The V and J genes are TRBV7-2 and TRBJ2-5, with D uncertain. Judging by the DNA end, TRBJ2-7 fits better; the J call may be wrong. CDR1 and CDR2 (germline): SGHTA, FQGNSA. This CDR3 has 12 residues. The chain's CDR3 is CASSLTIGEQYF. The CDR3 DNA sequence: TGTGCCAGCAGCTTAACTATAGGCGAGCAGTACTTC.

The V and J genes are TRBV11-2 and TRBJ2-7; 9 positions match TRBD2. Germline values: CDR1 SGHAT, CDR2 FQNNGV. The CDR3 loop spans 18 amino acids. The ends lost 5 bases at V and 9 bases at J; junction bases unmatched: 23. This CDR3 reads CASSKTSYVASGTSWQYF. The CDR3, as DNA: TGTGCCAGCAGCAAAACCTCGTACGTGGCTAGCGGGACCTCATGGCAGTACTTC. Together with reference TRBV11-2 and TRBJ2-7, the CDR3 gives the full variable domain: EAGVAQSPRYKIIEKRQSVAFWCNPISGHATLYWYQQILGQGPKLLIQFQNNGVVDDSQLPKDRFSAERLKGVDSTLKIQPAKLEDSAVYLCASSKTSYVASGTSWQYFGPGTRLTVT.

V and J are TRBV11-2 and TRBJ1-2; D remains unclear. Trimming left V 0 bases short and J 5 bases short, with 13 bases between. Germline CDR1 reads SGHAT; CDR2 reads FQNNGV. CDR3 length: 15 residues. The CDR3 DNA reads TGTGCCAGCAGCTTAGAGAGGGCAGCTGTTTATGGCTACACCTTC. It specifies CASSLERAAVYGYTF.

The table lists this clone with a few counts. This chain joins TRBV19 and TRBJ2-7, with D hard to call. Trimming cost V 6 bases and J 0 bases, with 12 bases left between them. Germline CDR1 reads LNHDA; CDR2 reads SQIVND (reference sequence). This CDR3 is 14 amino acids long. The CDR3 region is CASRPGHFSYEQYF. The DNA for the CDR3 is TGTGCCAGTAGACCCGGGCACTTCTCCTACGAGCAGTACTTC.

V gene TRBV5-4 combines with J gene TRBJ2-1; tentatively, D is TRBD1 (6 bases). With 3 bases removed from V and 6 bases from J, the gap between germline ends came to 16 bases. CDR1 SGHNT and CDR2 YYREEE come from the germline V gene (reference sequence). This CDR3 comprises 15 residues. CDR3: CASSYWGPGLNEQFF. CDR3 DNA sequence: TGTGCCAGCAGCTATTGGGGGCCTGGTCTCAATGAGCAGTTCTTC.

V gene TRBV7-3 combines with J gene TRBJ2-1, with TRBD2 identical over 8 bases. The ends lost 5 bases at V and 4 bases at J; junction bases unmatched: 7. The CDR3 runs to 15 residues. Germline CDR1 reads SGHTA; CDR2 reads FQGTGA. The CDR3 loop reads CASSPSGSNYNEQFF. CDR3 sequence (DNA): TGTGCCAGCAGCCCCAGCGGGAGTAATTACAATGAGCAGTTCTTC.

The rearrangement uses TRBV5-5 and TRBJ1-2; TRBD1 agrees at 7 bases. Germline-derived CDR1 and CDR2 are SGHKS and YYEKEE (reference sequence). The CDR3 loop spans 14 amino acids. V shed 3 bases, J shed 2 bases, and the junction held 4 bases outside the gene matches. In nucleotides, the CDR3 is TGTGCCAGCAGCTCTGGGACAGAAAACTATGGCTACACCTTC. Amino acid sequence: CASSSGTENYGYTF.

The V and J genes are TRBV7-2 and TRBJ1-1, with no clear D. Trimming cost V 5 bases and J 3 bases, with 10 bases left between them. The CDR3 is 13 amino acids. The germline gives CDR1 SGHTA, CDR2 FQGNSA. The CDR3 loop reads CASSQGPDTEAFF. The CDR3 DNA reads as TGTGCCAGCAGCCAAGGGCCGGACACTGAAGCTTTCTTT.

CDR3: CASSPGTYNEQFF. The CDR3 DNA is TGTGCCAGCTCACCCGGGACCTACAATGAGCAGTTCTTC. The chain links TRBV18 to TRBJ2-1; possible D gene TRBD2, 5 bases. From germline, CDR1 is KGHSH and CDR2 LQKENI. V lost 3 bases, J lost 2 bases, and 5 bases lay in between. The CDR3 has 13 amino acids.

The V and J genes are TRBV7-9 and TRBJ1-2, with D perhaps TRBD1 (5 bases). Trimming removed 5 bases from V and 1 base from J, with 17 bases in between. The germline gives CDR1 SEHNR, CDR2 FQNEAQ (reference sequence). CDR3 size: 16 residues. The CDR3 region has the DNA TGTGCCAGCAGCCTCCTGACAGCCACCCTTAACTATGGCTACACCTTC. Residues: CASSLLTATLNYGYTF. Looking up the rest from reference TRBV7-9 and TRBJ1-2 gives the full variable domain: DTGVSQNPRHKITKRGQNVTFRCDPISEHNRLYWYRQTLGQGPEFLTYFQNEAQLEKSRLLSDRFSAERPKGSFSTLEIQRTEQGDSAMYLCASSLLTATLNYGYTFGSGTRLTVV.

This sequence joins TRBV28 and TRBJ1-2; weak D call: TRBD1 (6 bases). The CDR3 has 13 residues. V was pared by 6 bases and J by 4 bases, with 12 bases between. From germline, CDR1 is MDHEN and CDR2 SYDVKM. The CDR3 here is CASSRGHSYGYTF. CDR3 DNA: TGTGCCAGCAGCCGGGGACATAGCTATGGCTACACCTTC.

This chain joins TRBV7-2 and TRBJ1-5; D gene uncertain. Trimming removed 1 base at V and 6 bases at J, with 7 bases between. From germline, CDR1 is SGHTA and CDR2 FQGNSA. The CDR3 runs to 13 residues. The CDR3 here is CASSLDWSQPQHF. DNA of the CDR3: TGTGCCAGCAGCTTAGATTGGAGTCAGCCCCAGCATTTT.

The rearrangement joins TRBV25-1 to TRBJ1-2; D unclear. This CDR3 has 14 amino acids. Germline V CDR1 and CDR2: MGHDK, SYGVNS. The germline V and J ends were trimmed by 5 bases and 4 bases, with 14 bases remaining between them. The CDR3 sequence is CASSPLDRTYGYTF. CDR3 in DNA: TGTGCCAGCAGTCCCTTGGACCGGACCTATGGCTACACCTTC.